Listed below are T cell receptor beta chains from one sample, sequenced in a study of lymphopenia after photon versus proton radiotherapy. Produced via immunoSEQ multiplex PCR; TCRdb's table is partial and in-frame only. Among around 62,000 clones, less than 85% were seen once, and the ten largest hold about 1.9%. Sequencing was performed on peripheral blood, taken from a patient treated with proton-based radiotherapy. These TCRs come from a man in his fifties or sixties with pancreatic cancer. The CDR3 runs from the conserved cysteine through the conserved F or W. D genes are given only for firm matches. Expanded clones get a size class; other rows say once, few or many, or leave the size out.

>-|TRBJ1-2|-|TRBV28
TGTGCCAGCAGGGGGGGCGCGGGCTACACCTTC
CASRGGAGYTF
>-|TRBJ2-4|-|TRBV21-1
TGTGCCAGCAGCAACCAAATCCAAGGGCTGGATTGGATTCTAGCCAAAAACATTCAGTACTTC
CASSNQIQGLDWILAKNIQYF
>TRBD1|TRBJ1-1|-|TRBV5-4
TGTGCCAGCAGCTTGCCAGGGGGCATAGCTTTCTTT
CASSLPGGIAFF
>-|TRBJ2-1|-|TRBV6-5
TGTGCCAGCAGTTACTCGACGTCATCTTGGGGTAATGAGCAGTTCTTC
CASSYSTSSWGNEQFF
>TRBD1|TRBJ1-2|-|TRBV4-3
TGCGCCAGCAGCCATGTACAGGGGGCAGATGGCTACACCTTC
CASSHVQGADGYTF
>TRBD2|TRBJ2-7|-|TRBV7-2
TGTGCCAGCAGCCCTTTCCTAGCGGGAGGGCCAGGCGAGCAGTACTTC
CASSPFLAGGPGEQYF
>TRBD1|TRBJ1-2|few|TRBV29-1
TGCAGCGTGGCAAGGACAGGGGACGGGGGCTACACCTTC
CSVARTGDGGYTF
>TRBD1|TRBJ1-2|-|TRBV12-5
TGTGCTAGTGGTTTGGTAACGTGGGACAGAGCTAACTATGGCTACACCTTC
CASGLVTWDRANYGYTF
>-|TRBJ1-2|few|TRBV2
TGTGCCAGCAGTCTTATTCAGGGAGGGCATGGCTACACCTTC
CASSLIQGGHGYTF
>-|TRBJ1-3|-|TRBV28
TGTGCCAGCAGAGCGGATCGTGGGGGAAGTTACACCATATATTTT
CASRADRGGSYTIYF
>-|TRBJ1-1|once|TRBV30
TGTGCCTGGAGTGTCCTGTCAGGGGTCACTGAAGCTTTCTTT
CAWSVLSGVTEAFF
>-|TRBJ1-5|-|TRBV6-1
TGTGCCAGCAGTGAAACACTTCTCGGGGCTCAGCCCCAGCATTTT
CASSETLLGAQPQHF
>TRBD2|TRBJ2-4|-|TRBV7-2
TGTGCCAGCAGCCTCGGATTGGCGGGAGGGGCAAACATTCAGTACTTC
CASSLGLAGGANIQYF
>-|TRBJ2-5|once|TRBV29-1
TGCAGCGCGCTGGAAGGGCCGGAGACCCAGTACTTC
CSALEGPETQYF
>TRBD1|TRBJ2-1|once|TRBV5-4
TGTGCCAGCAGTCCGGGACAGGGAAGGAATGAGCAGTTCTTC
CASSPGQGRNEQFF
>-|TRBJ2-4|-|TRBV28
TGTGCCAGCAGTTTATCTGGGGGGAACATTCAGTACTTC
CASSLSGGNIQYF
>-|TRBJ2-7|-|TRBV19
TGTGCCAGTGACGGGGAAGCACAGGTCTCCTTGGAGAACTACGAGCAGTACTTC
CASDGEAQVSLENYEQYF
>-|TRBJ1-1|-|TRBV30
TGTGCCTGGGGCTCCTATGGGGCTTTCTTT
CAWGSYGAFF
>-|TRBJ1-5|-|TRBV2
TGTGCCAGTACGCGTGGGGGCGCGAATCAGCCCCAGCATTTT
CASTRGGANQPQHF
>TRBD2|TRBJ2-5|-|TRBV2
TGTGCCAGCAGGAGCCGGGACTACAAGTACCAAGAGACCCAGTACTTC
CASRSRDYKYQETQYF
>TRBD1|TRBJ1-2|-|TRBV11-1
TGTGCCAGCAGCTTAGTCGGGACAGCCACTTCGGACGGCTACACCTTC
CASSLVGTATSDGYTF
>-|TRBJ2-2|-|TRBV11-3
TGTGCCAGCAGCTTAGGCGGAGGCCCAGGGGAGCTGTTTTTT
CASSLGGGPGELFF
>-|TRBJ2-5|-|TRBV18
TGTGCCAGCTCACCACGACAGGTCATGGGTCAAGAGACCCAGTACTTC
CASSPRQVMGQETQYF
>TRBD1|TRBJ2-1|-|TRBV28
TGTGCCAGCAGGCCGGGTGGGGACAGAAACAATGAGCAGTTCTTC
CASRPGGDRNNEQFF
>TRBD2|TRBJ2-3|few|TRBV9
TGTGCCAGCAGCCCAACTTCGGGACTAGCGGCCACAGATACGCAGTATTTT
CASSPTSGLAATDTQYF
>-|TRBJ2-6|-|TRBV6-5
TGTGCCAGCAGTTACTTCAGCGGATCTGGGGCCAACGTCCTGACTTTC
CASSYFSGSGANVLTF
>-|TRBJ2-1|-|TRBV29-1
TGCAGCGTCAACAGGGACGGGGACAATGAGCAGTTCTTC
CSVNRDGDNEQFF
>TRBD2|TRBJ2-1|-|TRBV7-3
TGTGCCAGCAGCTTAACGGGTAGCGGGAGTGTTGAGCAGTTCTTC
CASSLTGSGSVEQFF
>-|TRBJ2-1|-|TRBV7-3
TGTGCCAGCAGCGCGGACGGGAGCTCCTACAATGAGCAGTTCTTC
CASSADGSSYNEQFF
>TRBD1|TRBJ2-7|-|TRBV19
TGTGCCAGTAGGCGGACAGGGGGCATCGAGCAGTACTTC
CASRRTGGIEQYF
>TRBD1|TRBJ1-3|-|TRBV6-5
TGTGCCAGCAGAGGGACAGGGAGACATGGAAACACCATATATTTT
CASRGTGRHGNTIYF
>TRBD1|TRBJ2-1|-|TRBV28
TGTGCCAGCAGACGGACAGGGGGGCCGTATGAGCAGTTCTTC
CASRRTGGPYEQFF
>-|TRBJ2-4|-|TRBV7-9
TGTGCCAGCAGCTTAGAGGTTACAAACATTCAGTACTTC
CASSLEVTNIQYF
>-|TRBJ2-1|-|TRBV14
TGTGCCAGCAGCCAAGTGAATGAGCAGTTCTTC
CASSQVNEQFF
>TRBD2|TRBJ2-3|-|TRBV7-6
TGTGCCAGCAGCTTAAGCCCCCCAGCGGGAGAGGATACGCAGTATTTT
CASSLSPPAGEDTQYF
>-|TRBJ2-5|-|TRBV5-5
TGTGCCAGCAGCTCGACCCCCAGGGTAGGGGAGACCCAGTACTTC
CASSSTPRVGETQYF
>-|TRBJ2-3|-|TRBV29-1
TGCAGCGTTGGCCTTAGGGGAGGTGCAGATACGCAGTATTTT
CSVGLRGGADTQYF
>TRBD1|TRBJ2-1|once|TRBV5-1
TGCGCCAGCAGATACACAGGGGGGAATGAGCAGTTCTTC
CASRYTGGNEQFF
>TRBD2|TRBJ2-7|-|TRBV23-1
TGCGCCAGCAAACGGAGCGGGAGCTACGAGCAGTACTTC
CASKRSGSYEQYF
>-|TRBJ1-4|-|TRBV7-9
TGTGCCAGCAGCCCTAATGGGATTTCTAATGAAAAACTGTTTTTT
CASSPNGISNEKLFF
>TRBD1|TRBJ2-7|-|TRBV7-2
TGTGCCAGCAGCGTAGGGACAGGGGGTACCTACGAGCAGTACTTC
CASSVGTGGTYEQYF
>-|TRBJ1-2|-|TRBV30
TGTGCCTGGAGTCCATCACGGTTTAACTATGGCTACACCTTC
CAWSPSRFNYGYTF
>-|TRBJ1-4|-|TRBV19
TGTGCCAGTTCCTCGGGGATTAATGAAAAACTGTTTTTT
CASSSGINEKLFF
>-|TRBJ2-7|-|TRBV14
TGTGCCAGCAGCCAAGATCTGCGCCTTGGGGGAGAGCAGTACTTC
CASSQDLRLGGEQYF